Detailed here is one T cell receptor (beta chain). Source study methods: Estimation of nucleated cell counts was performed using reference gene primer amplification. Clones were sequenced by immunoSEQ multiplex PCR, and TCRdb holds only the in-frame ones, with some missing. V and J calls and clone size are as listed in that table; D and trimming were resolved from the DNA. In the table there are over 100,000 clones, less than 90% of which are singletons. This CDR3 spans 12 amino acids. V lost 7 bases, J lost 0 bases, and 10 bases lay in between. The V gene's germline CDR1 is GTSNPN and CDR2 SVGIG (reference sequence). The data were obtained in a study of blood T cell repertoires in COVID-19.

What was sequenced was peripheral blood. The clonotype originates from a woman aged 60-75 years with acute or convalescent COVID-19. The chain recombines TRBV30 with TRBJ2-7, with D possibly TRBD2 on 5 matching bases. The DNA for the CDR3 is TGTGCCTTAAACCGGGACTCCTACGAGCAGTACTTC. This sequence encodes CALNRDSYEQYF.